The rows below give T cell receptor beta chains drawn from one sample of a study of beta chain features in type 1 diabetes. This table comes from immunoSEQ multiplex PCR, and its TCRdb copy is limited to in-frame clones, with some not included. The data hold hundreds of thousands of clones, with 11% to 15% observed a single time. The specimen was naive CD4+ T cells from blood. The source of these receptors is a man aged 18 to 30 with type 1 diabetes. Both conserved end residues are part of each CDR3.

V,J,CDR3
TRBV5-4,TRBJ2-2,CASSSRDSGELFF
TRBV14,TRBJ2-7,CACRSSGGSYEQYF
TRBV2,TRBJ1-3,CASSVYGNTIYF
TRBV15,TRBJ2-5,CASRTSGGETQYF
TRBV7-2,TRBJ2-7,CASSLMALYEQYF
TRBV23-1,TRBJ1-5,CASTYFRNQPQHF
TRBV29-1,TRBJ2-5,CSADQGAEETQYF
TRBV30,TRBJ1-1,CAWGKTANTEAFF
TRBV7-9,TRBJ1-1,CASSLTGRMNTEAFF
TRBV10-3,TRBJ2-3,CAISGSGNDRAQYF
TRBV5-6,TRBJ1-5,CASSSRGIIGNQPQHF
TRBV30,TRBJ1-1,CAWSTDRGTEAFF
TRBV6-5,TRBJ2-1,CASSSVAASSYNEQFF
TRBV11-2,TRBJ2-7,CASSLVPLAGTGEQYF
TRBV11-3,TRBJ2-5,CASSLGTGRGETQYF
TRBV7-9,TRBJ2-3,CASSTGHWSTDTQYF
TRBV28,TRBJ1-1,CASRPPDRGGSAFF
TRBV7-7,TRBJ2-7,CASSSGGLHYEQYF
TRBV25-1,TRBJ2-1,CASSELGLRTGGYNEQFF
TRBV7-9,TRBJ1-1,CASSQGDRVTEAFF
TRBV30,TRBJ1-2,CAWSSSLSYGYTF
TRBV9,TRBJ2-6,CASSVLTASGANVLTF
TRBV28,TRBJ2-3,CASRGSPDTQYF
TRBV29-1,TRBJ1-5,CSVRDRADSNQPQHF
TRBV30,TRBJ2-3,CAWGSLAGGANTQYF
TRBV29-1,TRBJ2-7,CSVSMTGVAYEQYF
TRBV7-2,TRBJ2-1,CASSLGFGQFF
TRBV10-3,TRBJ1-4,CAISESEKLFF
TRBV28,TRBJ2-7,CASSPGQGLHEQYF
TRBV4-1,TRBJ1-2,CASSQDGGTGYTF
TRBV7-2,TRBJ2-3,CASSLDRGSTDTQYF
TRBV7-2,TRBJ1-5,CASSLGGQGMNQPQHF
TRBV15,TRBJ1-2,CATSRDRQGKGYTF
TRBV10-3,TRBJ2-7,CAISNDPGLAGRSYEQYF
TRBV4-3,TRBJ1-5,CASSQAPGVAPQHF
TRBV5-4,TRBJ2-5,CASSAEREETQYF